This T cell receptor (beta chain) came from a study of blood T cells in healthy people across ages. The CDR3 is 13 residues long. Germline lookup yields CDR1 ENHRY and CDR2 SYGVKD. V shed 6 bases and J shed 4 bases, with 12 bases lying between them. Primers used in a second PCR of roughly 7 to 12 cycles were a sample-barcoded 5' primer and a J-beta primer mix. TCRdb redid the calling of the 5' RACE reads with MiXCR, one entry per CDR3 protein. This table has around 1,500,000 distinct CDR3 sequences, about 40% appearing once. This TCR was sampled from a woman younger than 35 in good health. The J gene is TRBJ1-2, the V gene TRBV10-3; D possibly corresponds to TRBD1 (6 bases). The source material was blood. CDR3 DNA: TGTGCCATCAGGAGGGGGACCCTCTATGGCTACACCTTC. Its protein product is CAIRRGTLYGYTF.